These 26 T cell receptor beta chains share one sample of origin, sequenced in a study of early T cells in non-severe SARS-CoV-2 infection. TCRdb redid the calling of the 5' RACE reads with MiXCR, one entry per CDR3 protein. The sample yields 20,000 to 30,000 distinct CDR3 sequences, approximately 4.1% seen once. Sequencing was carried out using whole blood. These receptors originate from an adult who was a healthcare worker with PCR-confirmed SARS-CoV-2 infection or an uninfected control (not recorded which).

V and J are TRBV20-1 and TRBJ2-7; TRBD2 aligns across 8 bases. CDR1 and CDR2 (germline): DFQATT, SNEGSKA (reference sequence). The CDR3 is 14 amino acids. V lost 3 bases, J lost 4 bases, and 8 bases stayed unmatched. The CDR3 region is CSARVAGIRYEQYF. In DNA, the CDR3 is TGCAGTGCTAGGGTAGCGGGAATCAGGTACGAGCAGTACTTC.

At least ten counts were recorded for this clonotype. The rearrangement links TRBV29-1 to TRBJ2-1; 7 nucleotides agree with TRBD1. The CDR3 extends over 16 amino acids. In germline, CDR1 is SQVTM, CDR2 ANQGSEA. J was trimmed by 0 bases and V by 6 bases; bases with no gene match: 11. CDR3 sequence: CSVIPSTGNSYNEQFF. CDR3 nucleotides: TGCAGCGTCATTCCATCGACAGGGAACTCCTACAATGAGCAGTTCTTC.

This clonotype occurred a few times. The gene calls are TRBV5-1 and TRBJ2-7; D is uncertain. This CDR3 spans 15 amino acids. V gave up 0 bases and J gave up 0 bases, with 10 bases separating them. Germline assignment: CDR1 SGHRS and CDR2 YFSETQ. CDR3 amino acids: CASSLASHNSYEQYF. In DNA, the CDR3 is TGCGCCAGCAGCTTGGCCAGCCACAACTCCTACGAGCAGTACTTC.

There are a few counts of this clonotype. The CDR3 nucleotides are TGTGCCAGCAGCCAAGAACCGCTCAGCCCCACAGATACGCAGTATTTT. Translation: CASSQEPLSPTDTQYF. The chain links TRBV14 to TRBJ2-3; unclear D gene. The CDR3 consists of 16 residues. V lost 0 bases, J lost 2 bases, and 12 bases lay in between. In germline, CDR1 is SGHDN, CDR2 FVKESK.

This chain connects TRBV3-1 to TRBJ1-3; D not resolved. The CDR3 has 14 residues. Trimming pared 0 bases from V and 2 bases from J, leaving 5 bases between. Germline V gene sequence: CDR1 LGHDT, CDR2 YNNKEL (reference sequence). This chain's CDR3 is CASSQDSAGNTIYF. For the CDR3, the DNA is TGTGCCAGCAGCCAAGACTCGGCTGGAAACACCATATATTTT. Filled out from reference TRBV3-1 and TRBJ1-3, the complete variable domain reads DTAVSQTPKYLVTQMGNDKSIKCEQNLGHDTMYWYKQDSKKFLKIMFSYNNKELIINETVPNRFSPKSPDKAHLNLHINSLELGDSAVYFCASSQDSAGNTIYFGEGSWLTVV.

This clonotype showed up many times. This chain uses TRBV18 with TRBJ2-2, with TRBD2 identical over 13 bases. The CDR3 sequence is 16 residues long. Looked up from germline, CDR1 is KGHSH and CDR2 is LQKENI. Unmatched junction bases numbered 2, after V lost 1 base and J lost 6 bases. The CDR3 sequence: CASSPRLAGGAGELFF. CDR3 bases: TGTGCCAGCTCACCACGACTAGCGGGAGGCGCCGGGGAGCTGTTTTTT. Combining the CDR3 with reference TRBV18 and TRBJ2-2 gives the whole variable domain NAGVMQNPRHLVRRRGQEARLRCSPMKGHSHVYWYRQLPEEGLKFMVYLQKENIIDESGMPKERFSAEFPKEGPSILRIQQVVRGDSAAYFCASSPRLAGGAGELFFGEGSRLTVL.

This clonotype was counted at least ten times. The CDR3: CASSPTSGRGNEQFF. The CDR3 coding sequence is TGTGCCAGCAGCCCGACTAGCGGGAGGGGAAATGAGCAGTTCTTC. The chain uses TRBV7-6 and TRBJ2-1; 14 positions agree with TRBD2. The CDR3 sequence is 15 residues long. Looked up from germline, CDR1 is SGHVS and CDR2 is FNYEAQ. V lost 5 bases, J lost 7 bases, and 4 bases stayed unmatched.

This clonotype appeared many times. The J gene is TRBJ1-4, the V gene TRBV27; 8 bases align to TRBD1. Germline V gives CDR1 MNHEY, CDR2 SMNVEV (reference sequence). CDR3 length: 13 residues. V lost 6 bases, J lost 8 bases, and 5 bases stayed unmatched. The CDR3 bases are TGTGCCAGCAGCCGACAGGGGACGGAAAAACTGTTTTTT. This translates into CASSRQGTEKLFF.

Many counts were recorded for this clonotype. The V and J genes are TRBV29-1 and TRBJ2-1; D assignment may be TRBD1 or TRBD2 (7 bases each). V was shortened by 2 bases and J by 0 bases, with 20 bases between the two germline ends. The germline V gene has CDR1 SQVTM and CDR2 ANQGSEA. CDR3 length equals 18 residues. This CDR3 is CSVEYGGTGQSSYNEQFF. The CDR3 DNA reads TGCAGCGTTGAATACGGGGGGACGGGACAGAGCTCCTACAATGAGCAGTTCTTC.

This clonotype was seen repeatedly, ten times or more. The chain recombines TRBV6-4 with TRBJ2-3; 10 bases agree with TRBD2. This CDR3 region has 15 residues. Germline trimming cut 0 bases from V and 4 bases from J; bases unmatched to any gene: 1. Germline assignment: CDR1 MRHNA and CDR2 SNTAGT. In DNA form, the CDR3 reads TGTGCCAGCAGTGACTCCCTAGCGGGGGCAGATACGCAGTATTTT. Residues: CASSDSLAGADTQYF.

The sample holds many counts of this clonotype. The J gene is TRBJ2-1, the V gene TRBV11-2; 11 bases align to TRBD2. V lost 0 bases and J lost 8; bases outside the gene matches: 6. CDR3 length: 16 amino acids. Germline loops: CDR1 SGHAT, CDR2 FQNNGV. CDR3 DNA sequence: TGTGCCAGCAGCTTAGAACTAGCGGGAGTTAGGGATGAGCAGTTCTTC. It is translated as CASSLELAGVRDEQFF. The complete variable domain, with remaining parts taken from reference TRBV11-2 and TRBJ2-1, reads EAGVAQSPRYKIIEKRQSVAFWCNPISGHATLYWYQQILGQGPKLLIQFQNNGVVDDSQLPKDRFSAERLKGVDSTLKIQPAKLEDSAVYLCASSLELAGVRDEQFFGPGTRLTVL.

This clonotype was recorded many times. V gene TRBV12-5 combines with J gene TRBJ1-1, with D possibly being TRBD1 (5 bases). Trimming pared 6 bases from V and 7 bases from J, leaving 18 bases between. This CDR3 has 14 residues. The V gene's germline CDR1 is LGHNT and CDR2 FRNRAP. In DNA form, the CDR3 reads TGTGCTAGTGGCTCCCTCCCAGGGAACGGTGAAGCTTTCTTT. This gives the protein CASGSLPGNGEAFF.

Regarding this clonotype: The junction departs from the called germline gene at one end, perhaps through a read error. The chain carries TRBV5-1 and TRBJ2-7; the D is unclear. There are 13 residues in the CDR3. Germline V gene lookup returns CDR1 SGHRS and CDR2 YFSETQ. The CDR3 protein is CASSLRLGSHAMF. In DNA, the CDR3 is TGCGCCAGCAGCTTGCGCCTTGGCAGCCATGCTATGTTC. The full variable domain, in which reference TRBV5-1 and TRBJ2-7 provide the parts outside the CDR3, is KAGVTQTPRYLIKTRGQQVTLSCSPISGHRSVSWYQQTPGQGLQFLFEYFSETQRNKGNFPGRFSGRQFSNSRSEMNVSTLELGDSALYLCASSLRLGSHAMFGPGTRLTVT.

This clonotype has a count of ten or more. The chain joins TRBV7-2 to TRBJ2-1, with D hard to call. CDR1 SGHTA and CDR2 FQGNSA come from the germline V gene. Trimming took 0 bases from V and 1 from J, leaving 10 bases between them. The CDR3 runs to 16 residues. CDR3 in amino acids: CASSLAWAPSYNEQFF. The DNA for the CDR3 is TGTGCCAGCAGCTTAGCGTGGGCGCCGTCCTACAATGAGCAGTTCTTC.

This clonotype was seen a few times. One base away lies a much larger clone, so this may be a sequencing read error. CDR3 DNA sequence: TGTACCAGCAGGTACTTCGTCGGATACACCGGGGAGCTGTTTTTT. Translation gives CTSRYFVGYTGELFF. This chain uses TRBV7-8 with TRBJ2-2, with unresolved D. From germline, CDR1 is SGHVS and CDR2 FQNEAQ. The CDR3 is made up of 15 amino acids.

This chain uses TRBV29-1 with TRBJ2-4; 7 bases match TRBD1. Looked up from germline, CDR1 is SQVTM and CDR2 is ANQGSEA. Losses at the gene ends were 7 bases for V and 3 bases for J; bases not matched to a gene: 3. The CDR3 runs 12 residues. CDR3 in amino acids: CSGRTGKNIQYF. The CDR3 DNA reads TGCAGCGGTCGGACAGGCAAAAACATTCAGTACTTC. The variable domain in full, completed from reference TRBV29-1 and TRBJ2-4, reads SAVISQKPSRDICQRGTSLTIQCQVDSQVTMMFWYRQQPGQSLTLIATANQGSEATYESGFVIDKFPISRPNLTFSTLTVSNMSPEDSSIYLCSGRTGKNIQYFGAGTRLSVL.

The gene calls are TRBV6-2 or TRBV6-3 and TRBJ2-5; the D gene is possibly TRBD2 (6 bases). The CDR3 has 13 residues. Trimming stripped 6 bases from V and 2 bases from J, with 10 bases between. The V gene's germline CDR1 is MNHEY and CDR2 SVGEGT. The CDR3 region is CASRGTGQETQYF. In DNA form, the CDR3 reads TGTGCCAGCAGGGGGACTGGACAAGAGACCCAGTACTTC.

This clonotype was seen repeatedly, ten times or more. The chain is built from TRBV11-2 and TRBJ2-7; D is perhaps TRBD1 (6 bases). The germline gives CDR1 SGHAT, CDR2 FQNNGV. The length of the CDR3 is 14 residues. The V and J ends lost 5 bases and 3 bases respectively, with 14 bases between them. CDR3 nucleotide sequence: TGTGCCAGCAGCCCACAGGGCGACCTCTACGAGCAGTACTTC. This gives the protein CASSPQGDLYEQYF.

This clonotype was detected many times. The chain recombines TRBV29-1 with TRBJ2-1, with TRBD2 as a possible D gene (5 bases). Germline V lookup: CDR1 SQVTM, CDR2 ANQGSEA. V lost 0 bases and J lost 7, with 13 bases in between. The CDR3 runs 14 residues. The chain's CDR3 is CSVEDGGIRNEQFF. The CDR3 nucleotides are TGCAGCGTTGAAGATGGAGGAATTAGGAATGAGCAGTTCTTC.

This clonotype was seen only a few times. CDR3 in amino acids: CASSQNTGGETQYF. Written as DNA, the CDR3 is TGTGCCAGCAGCCAGAACACAGGGGGTGAGACCCAGTACTTC. The chain recombines TRBV3-1 with TRBJ2-5; 8 positions match TRBD1. The CDR3 consists of 14 residues. Germline assignment: CDR1 LGHDT and CDR2 YNNKEL (reference sequence). V dropped 3 bases and J dropped 5; count of bases not matched to a gene: 5.

At least ten counts were recorded for this clonotype. The chain is built from TRBV18 and TRBJ2-3; D not certain. Germline V lookup: CDR1 KGHSH, CDR2 LQKENI. V was cut by 6 bases and J by 4 bases, with 8 bases left in between. This CDR3 is built from 12 residues. The CDR3 loop reads CASSLASDTQYF. In DNA form, the CDR3 reads TGTGCCAGCTCCCTGGCATCAGATACGCAGTATTTT. Full variable domain (rest looked up from reference TRBV18 and TRBJ2-3): NAGVMQNPRHLVRRRGQEARLRCSPMKGHSHVYWYRQLPEEGLKFMVYLQKENIIDESGMPKERFSAEFPKEGPSILRIQQVVRGDSAAYFCASSLASDTQYFGPGTRLTVL.

In this sample, this clonotype turned up many times. The gene calls are TRBV29-1 and TRBJ1-5; tentative D call: TRBD1 (5 bases). Trimming left V 6 bases short and J 5 bases short, with 14 bases between. The germline V gene encodes CDR1 SQVTM and CDR2 ANQGSEA. The CDR3 runs to 13 residues. The CDR3 DNA reads as TGCAGCGTCGGGGACGGATATCATCAGCCCCAGCATTTT. It yields the protein CSVGDGYHQPQHF. Full variable domain (rest looked up from reference TRBV29-1 and TRBJ1-5): SAVISQKPSRDICQRGTSLTIQCQVDSQVTMMFWYRQQPGQSLTLIATANQGSEATYESGFVIDKFPISRPNLTFSTLTVSNMSPEDSSIYLCSVGDGYHQPQHFGDGTRLSIL.

To note about this clonotype: Just one base apart from a much larger clone, this may be a read error. The conserved phenylalanine or tryptophan normally closing the CDR3 is absent here, so this likely arose from a read error. The chain employs TRBV20-1 and TRBJ2-3; TRBD2 matches at 10 bases. Trimming cost V 3 bases and J 0 bases; bases outside gene matches: 9. The CDR3 is 17 amino acids. Germline CDR1 DFQATT, CDR2 SNEGSKA (reference sequence). The CDR3 loop is CSARSSSGRLSTDTQYL. The CDR3 DNA sequence: TGCAGTGCTAGGTCCTCTAGCGGGAGACTTAGCACAGATACGCAGTATTTG.

This clonotype was found many times. This chain uses TRBV29-1 with TRBJ2-5, with D possibly being TRBD2 (7 bases). With 7 bases removed from V and 4 bases from J, the gap between germline ends came to 19 bases. The germline V gene has CDR1 SQVTM and CDR2 ANQGSEA. The CDR3 runs 14 residues. CDR3: CSGKGGASGETQYF. For the CDR3, the DNA is TGCAGCGGAAAAGGGGGGGCCTCCGGAGAGACCCAGTACTTC. Looking up the rest from reference TRBV29-1 and TRBJ2-5 gives the full variable domain: SAVISQKPSRDICQRGTSLTIQCQVDSQVTMMFWYRQQPGQSLTLIATANQGSEATYESGFVIDKFPISRPNLTFSTLTVSNMSPEDSSIYLCSGKGGASGETQYFGPGTRLLVL.

By sample fraction, this clonotype is medium-sized (0.01 to 0.1%). The genes are TRBV19 and TRBJ2-7; D uncertain. CDR1 and CDR2 (germline): LNHDA, SQIVND (reference sequence). The CDR3 sequence is 13 residues long. With 0 bases removed from V and 6 bases from J, the gap between germline ends came to 9 bases. The CDR3 loop is CASSIDPGGEQYF. Here the CDR3 DNA reads TGTGCCAGTAGTATAGATCCGGGCGGCGAGCAGTACTTC.

This clonotype has at least ten counts. The V call is TRBV29-1, the J call TRBJ1-3, with unresolved D. The CDR3 sequence is 13 residues long. Germline V gene data show CDR1 as SQVTM and CDR2 as ANQGSEA. Deletions cut 5 bases from V and 0 bases from J, with 8 bases between. The CDR3 bases are TGCAGCGTTACACTCACCTCTGGAAACACCATATATTTT. This codes for CSVTLTSGNTIYF.